The clone carrying this T cell receptor (beta chain) showed up just a few times. This record belongs to a study of cytomegalovirus exposure and HLA in healthy donors. The PCR made use of 60 Vbeta and 13 Jbeta primers. Only in-frame clones appear in the TCRdb table, and some are missing; sequencing was by immunoSEQ multiplex PCR. The table records 85,000 to 100,000 clones, 60% to 75% of them present only once. Sequenced sample: PBMCs. The TCR was taken from a man between 60 and 70 years old in good health and CMV-seronegative.

CDR3 amino acids: CASSLGVGALGTDTQYF. CDR3 bases: TGCGCCAGCAGCCTGGGGGTGGGGGCGCTGGGCACAGATACGCAGTATTTT. This chain connects TRBV5-1 to TRBJ2-3; weak D call: TRBD1 (6 bases). CDR3 length equals 17 residues. V lost 4 bases to trimming and J lost 1 base, with 19 bases between them. In germline, CDR1 is SGHRS, CDR2 YFSETQ.